This TCR beta chain was captured by sequencing in a study of blood T cell repertoires in COVID-19. Trimming removed 6 bases from V and 8 bases from J, with 18 bases in between. Looked up from germline, CDR1 is KGHDR and CDR2 is SFDVKD. This CDR3 has 14 residues. TCRdb's table, derived via immunoSEQ multiplex PCR, lists solely in-frame clones and lacks some. The sample records over 130,000 clones, 60% to 80% being singletons. This TCR derives from a woman between 50 and 59 years old who had recovered from COVID-19. The J gene is TRBJ1-2, the V gene TRBV24-1; no reliable D call. The specimen sequenced was PBMCs or T cells enriched from blood (not recorded which). Here the CDR3 reads CATSPRSGFGGYTF. In DNA form, the CDR3 reads TGTGCCACCAGTCCCCGGTCGGGGTTTGGAGGCTACACCTTC.